This T cell receptor (beta chain) was sequenced in a study of blood T cell repertoires in COVID-19. Study details: COVID-19 samples from acute and convalescent phases originated in the United States, Italy and Spain. Nucleic acid was either cDNA or gDNA, and it came from T cells, B-cell-depleted T cells, or PBMCs.

The Seattle site enrolled patients during active infection and followed them longitudinally. Original data processing: Reference gene primer amplification yielded estimated nucleated cell counts. Some clones are missing from TCRdb's copy, which holds only in-frame ones; the method was immunoSEQ multiplex PCR. V, J and clone size were drawn from that table, and D and trimming were deduced from the DNA. Of some 130,000 clones in the sample, around 88% were seen once. CDR1 is LNHNV, CDR2 YYDKDF, per germline (reference sequence). With 6 bases removed from V and 2 bases from J, the gap between germline ends came to 13 bases. CDR3 length: 14 amino acids.

The chain links TRBV15 to TRBJ1-2; D might be TRBD1 (6 bases). The clonotype originates from a man aged 60-69 years with COVID-19, enrolled during active disease. Input material: peripheral blood. As DNA, the CDR3 is TGTGCCACCAGGGAGACAGGAGGAAACTATGGCTACACCTTC. Its protein is CATRETGGNYGYTF.